This T cell receptor (beta chain) was recorded in a study of blood T cell repertoires in COVID-19. Study-wide background: Whether acute or convalescent, the COVID-19 samples came from the United States, Italy and Spain.

This CDR3 comprises 15 residues. Between the trimmed V and J ends, which lost 1 base and 0 bases, there was a span of 10 bases. The germline V gene has CDR1 LNHDA and CDR2 SQIVND (reference sequence). Data came from immunoSEQ multiplex PCR; TCRdb stores just in-frame clones and leaves some out. The top ten clones hold 16% of a sample with 130,000 or so clones, around three quarters of them seen once. This clone occurred a few times. J is TRBJ2-7 and V is TRBV19, with a possible D match to TRBD2 (5 bases). This receptor was identified in a man aged 50-59 years with acute or convalescent COVID-19. Input material: peripheral blood. CDR3 nucleotides: TGTGCCAGTAGTATAGTCACCCGGGGCTCCTACGAGCAGTACTTC. The encoded protein is CASSIVTRGSYEQYF.